These T cell receptor beta chains were read from a single sample in a study of a mutant IDH1 vaccine in newly diagnosed glioma. The protocol was immunoSEQ multiplex PCR, while the TCRdb copy is restricted to in-frame clones and leaves out a portion. The repertoire holds approximately 52,000 clones, with roughly 80% as singletons. The material was PBMCs, obtained from a glioma patient treated with radiotherapy, temozolomide or both. The receptor source for this set is a woman aged 35 to 49 with glioma. Both conserved end residues are part of each CDR3.

v_call: TRBV2; j_call: TRBJ1-1; cdr3_aa: CASSLQGGTEAFF
v_call: TRBV4-1; j_call: TRBJ1-4; cdr3_aa: CASSQLGINEKLFF
v_call: TRBV9; j_call: TRBJ2-3; cdr3_aa: CASSYAGSRTDTQYF
v_call: TRBV5-1; j_call: TRBJ1-1; cdr3_aa: CASSPTHRGEAFF
v_call: TRBV2; j_call: TRBJ2-7; cdr3_aa: CASTSDTSSYEQYF
v_call: TRBV4-1; j_call: TRBJ1-4; cdr3_aa: CASSQGTRGNEKLFF
v_call: TRBV2; j_call: TRBJ1-1; cdr3_aa: CASRGDRGPSFF
v_call: TRBV18; j_call: TRBJ1-2; cdr3_aa: CASSQGFYGNYGYTF
v_call: TRBV2; j_call: TRBJ2-6; cdr3_aa: CASSGGGSGANVLTF
v_call: TRBV5-4; j_call: TRBJ2-2; cdr3_aa: CASSLLGGANTGELFF
v_call: TRBV5-5; j_call: TRBJ1-2; cdr3_aa: CASSLTADTNYGYTF
v_call: TRBV2; j_call: TRBJ1-6; cdr3_aa: CASSAQGSYNSPLHF
v_call: TRBV5-4; j_call: TRBJ2-1; cdr3_aa: CASSARLPYNEQFF
v_call: TRBV2; j_call: TRBJ2-2; cdr3_aa: CASSEGQPPNTGELFF
v_call: TRBV7-6; j_call: TRBJ2-7; cdr3_aa: CASSLTDGDYEQYF
v_call: TRBV15; j_call: TRBJ2-2; cdr3_aa: CATSRAGGANTGELFF
v_call: TRBV27; j_call: TRBJ1-2; cdr3_aa: CASSSASGIFNYGYTF
v_call: TRBV7-2; j_call: TRBJ2-3; cdr3_aa: CASTSPQRGGTDTQYF
v_call: TRBV10-1; j_call: TRBJ2-2; cdr3_aa: CASRRENTGELFF
v_call: TRBV9; j_call: TRBJ1-6; cdr3_aa: CASSERTGNNSPLHF
v_call: TRBV7-8; j_call: TRBJ1-6; cdr3_aa: CASSPGAATDNSPLHF
v_call: TRBV5-1; j_call: TRBJ1-1; cdr3_aa: CASSLAGTGFDTEAFF
v_call: TRBV4-3; j_call: TRBJ1-6; cdr3_aa: CASSQEVGSPLHF
v_call: TRBV19; j_call: TRBJ1-6; cdr3_aa: CATRGGGSGSYNSPLHF
v_call: TRBV29-1; j_call: TRBJ1-2; cdr3_aa: CSADRGRADGYTF
v_call: TRBV5-1; j_call: TRBJ1-1; cdr3_aa: CASSLDGGQINTEAFF
v_call: TRBV19; j_call: TRBJ1-2; cdr3_aa: CASSADRASGYTF
v_call: TRBV6-5; j_call: TRBJ2-2; cdr3_aa: CASKLRLNTGELFF
v_call: TRBV6-6; j_call: TRBJ2-7; cdr3_aa: CASSRIRTDEQYF
v_call: TRBV2; j_call: TRBJ2-1; cdr3_aa: CASRLYPGGPSYNEQFF
v_call: TRBV5-1; j_call: TRBJ1-4; cdr3_aa: CASSPRPGTNEKLFF
v_call: TRBV5-1; j_call: TRBJ2-3; cdr3_aa: CASSLPSGGTEDTQYF
v_call: TRBV6-6; j_call: TRBJ1-1; cdr3_aa: CASSYSGGRANTEAFF
v_call: TRBV27; j_call: TRBJ1-1; cdr3_aa: CASNTGKYTEAFF
v_call: TRBV19; j_call: TRBJ2-5; cdr3_aa: CASSIVGGGETQYF
v_call: TRBV14; j_call: TRBJ1-2; cdr3_aa: CASSQGGVLYGYTF
v_call: TRBV5-6; j_call: TRBJ2-1; cdr3_aa: CASSLRVGLYNEQFF
v_call: TRBV4-1; j_call: TRBJ1-1; cdr3_aa: CASSPLGIGIEAFF
v_call: TRBV6-6; j_call: TRBJ2-7; cdr3_aa: CASSYGGAHYEQYF
v_call: TRBV9; j_call: TRBJ1-4; cdr3_aa: CASSVDGANEKLFF
v_call: TRBV11-2; j_call: TRBJ2-5; cdr3_aa: CASSLVREETQYF
v_call: TRBV7-7; j_call: TRBJ2-5; cdr3_aa: CASSLGLGGGETQYF
v_call: TRBV2; j_call: TRBJ2-4; cdr3_aa: CASSERVAGAVAKNIQYF
v_call: TRBV6-5; j_call: TRBJ1-6; cdr3_aa: CASSYAGTGNSPLHF
v_call: TRBV5-1; j_call: TRBJ2-2; cdr3_aa: CASRPLLHRDAGELFF
v_call: TRBV5-4; j_call: TRBJ2-1; cdr3_aa: CASSLARGNEQFF
v_call: TRBV7-2; j_call: TRBJ2-3; cdr3_aa: CASSPWDSLTDTQYF
v_call: TRBV27; j_call: TRBJ1-1; cdr3_aa: CASSSTVNTEAFF
v_call: TRBV7-2; j_call: TRBJ2-5; cdr3_aa: CASSLGLSGTGETQYF
v_call: TRBV11-2; j_call: TRBJ2-7; cdr3_aa: CASSLEAGVPYEQYF
v_call: TRBV12-5; j_call: TRBJ2-6; cdr3_aa: CASGLVLGFSGANVLTF
v_call: TRBV30; j_call: TRBJ2-7; cdr3_aa: CAWSVNRAPYEQYF
v_call: TRBV12-1; j_call: TRBJ2-1; cdr3_aa: CATLPRGGRPNEQFF
v_call: TRBV5-6; j_call: TRBJ2-3; cdr3_aa: CASSLLAGGTDTQYF